The rows below give T cell receptor beta chains drawn from one sample of a study of blood T cell repertoires in COVID-19. This table comes from immunoSEQ multiplex PCR, and its TCRdb copy is limited to in-frame clones, with some not included. The table includes approximately 480,000 clones, approximately 86% detected once. The specimen sequenced was PBMCs or T cells enriched from blood (not recorded which). These receptors were obtained from a woman aged 18-29 years who had recovered from COVID-19. Each CDR3 is given with its conserved first and last residue.

j_call	v_call	cdr3_aa
TRBJ2-5	TRBV20-1	CSASPRGWNQETQYF
TRBJ2-3	TRBV4-1	CASSQDPPAGSTDTQYF
TRBJ1-2	TRBV27	CASSPKGGLYGYTF
TRBJ1-6	TRBV3-1/TRBV3-2	CASGYRESSSPLHF
TRBJ1-1	TRBV3-1/TRBV3-2	CASSPGRGRALHF
TRBJ1-6	TRBV30	CAFGQGYSPLHF
TRBJ1-1	TRBV28	CASSLYGTGMMNTEAFF
TRBJ1-4	TRBV5-4	CASSSTGALDEKLFF
TRBJ2-1	TRBV5-5	CASTIGTAYNEQFF
TRBJ1-1	TRBV13	CASSLWVPKELRYSEAFF
TRBJ1-1	TRBV11-2	CASSSQGSNTEAFF
TRBJ2-1	TRBV5-4	CASSPQGSSYNEQFF
TRBJ1-5	TRBV7-9	CASSSGVSGQPQHF
TRBJ2-1	TRBV7-2	CASSATGTIFNEQFF
TRBJ2-1	TRBV5-4	CASSRPRTGETDEQFF
TRBJ2-3	TRBV7-2	CASSLYRTGVTDTQYF
TRBJ2-4	TRBV9	CASSRTTGGAGNIQYF
TRBJ2-7	TRBV14	CASSRKGGRAYEQYF
TRBJ1-2	TRBV5-4	CASSSGQGLNGYTF
TRBJ2-2	TRBV19	CASNPRAGGLTGELFF
TRBJ2-7	TRBV7-8	CASSRTGDSYEQYF
TRBJ2-1	TRBV5-6	CASSQKRGSSYNEQFF
TRBJ2-1	TRBV12-3/TRBV12-4	CASSFAVGDEQFF
TRBJ1-5	TRBV28	CASSLRQYYSNQPQHF
TRBJ1-5	TRBV2	CATRDRGFDQPQHF
TRBJ2-5	TRBV30	CAWSLTHGGGETQYF
TRBJ2-3	TRBV3-1/TRBV3-2	CASTFGLAGLTDTQYF
TRBJ1-4	TRBV6-2/TRBV6-3	CASSSRGGGDEKLFF
TRBJ2-7	TRBV7-9	CASSLTLNEGEQYF
TRBJ1-2	TRBV28	CASSLSTTGGYTF
TRBJ2-7	TRBV30	CALGQGSYEQYF
TRBJ2-3	TRBV7-9	CASSLTTPQGTQYF
TRBJ2-5	TRBV18	CASSPSGGETQYF
TRBJ1-2	TRBV14	CASSRSATGLYGYTF
TRBJ2-3	TRBV25-1	CASRRGQGTDTQYF
TRBJ2-7	TRBV7-2	CASSPGQGVGPQYF
TRBJ2-3	TRBV7-2	CASSLVRVAVSDTQYF
TRBJ1-5	TRBV7-8	CASVGGLGDNQPQHF
TRBJ1-4	TRBV5-8	CASSLRGTGGEKLFF
TRBJ2-7	TRBV7-9	CASSSIWAGSYEQYF
TRBJ1-1	TRBV3-1/TRBV3-2	CASSPGGGMNTEAFF
TRBJ2-3	TRBV5-1	CASSLGTSTSTDTQYF
TRBJ1-3	TRBV9	CASSAAQGDGNTIYF
TRBJ2-1	TRBV3-1/TRBV3-2	CASSHHSGGLNEQFF
TRBJ1-5	TRBV6-5	CASRKTGGYQPQHF